This TCR beta chain appears in the sequencing data of a study of blood T cells in healthy people across ages (dated by TCRdb to the mid-2010s). Describing the broader study: Template switching captured roughly one uniquely barcoded TCR beta cDNA molecule per two T cells in model experiments. The donors were split into four age groups: young (average 16 years), middle-aged (39), aged (roughly 60) and long-lived (roughly 88). Donors of different ages were randomly distributed across sequencing lanes to avoid experimental bias. To track age-related changes in TCR beta repertoire diversity, the study relied on deep sequencing normalized with unique cDNA molecular identifiers. For two donors (one aged 18 to 29 and one aged 80 or older), the study analyzed two additional independent replicas of 1 million unique cDNA reads from the same blood draw.

The donors were roughly 40 Caucasian individuals from Russia, aged roughly 6 to 100 years, who were systemically healthy. About 10 milliliters of peripheral blood were drawn from each donor into EDTA-treated Vacutainer tubes. Ficoll-Paque density-gradient centrifugation was used to isolate PBMCs, with at least 6 million per sample. Total RNA, at least 6 micrograms per sample, was extracted from PBMCs with Trizol reagent. For every donor, an aliquot of PBMCs went through flow cytometry to measure the percentages of naive CD45RAhigh/CD27high T cells. CDR1 is given as MNHEY and CDR2 as SMNVEV, both from the germline V gene (reference sequence). Taken from cysteine to phenylalanine, the CDR3 has 12 residues. Only the CDR3 portion is preserved as DNA: 36 bases, with reading frame beginning at the first base. V was cut back by 6 bases and J by 5 bases, leaving a gap of 8 bases between them. The investigation overall reported the following: Compared with the aged group, more naive CD4+ T cells, fewer expanded clones and increased TCR diversity were shown by the long-lived group, suggesting age selection. Conclusive comparison of naive and antigen-experienced compartments was prevented by the profiling of bulk unsorted PBMCs. A strong correlation was found between observed TCR beta diversity and the percentage of naive T cells measured by flow cytometry. Total diversity estimates from one million sequenced T cells were considered lower bounds and underestimates. Observed TCR beta diversity per million T cells fell roughly linearly with age, and a significant reduction was already apparent by age roughly 40. Because the CMV infection status of the donors was unknown, age-related changes in expanded clonotypes may potentially have been confounded.

This clonotype was observed many times. Its antigen remains undetermined. Base qualities are not recorded, but no much larger clone differs from it by a single base. To prepare the library, 5' RACE was applied. These reads were obtained on an Illumina HiSeq 2500. A second PCR of about 6 to 11 cycles was run with a J-beta primer mix and a sample-barcoded 5' primer. A template-switch 5' adaptor carrying 12 random nucleotides introduced a unique molecular identifier onto each TCR beta cDNA molecule. At least 2.5 million CDR3-containing paired-end reads were obtained from each sample. All of the RNA was converted into first-strand cDNA using the Mint cDNA synthesis kit, with a TRBC-specific oligonucleotide serving as the primer. All cDNA was treated with uracil-DNA glycosylase and then went through a first 18-cycle PCR with the universal primers M1SS and BC2_uni_R. Processing in the source paper ran as follows. Each sample was normalized by randomly selecting 1 million high-quality reads, each carrying a distinct molecular identifier. Reads with shared molecular identifiers were discarded instead of being binned into consensus sequences. MiTCR, with a Q25 quality threshold and the strictest error-elimination algorithm, was used for CDR3 identification, clonotype clustering and error correction. Lower-bound total TCR beta diversity was estimated with a nonparametric unseen species model using Euler transformation. The public reads were reprocessed in TCRdb via fastp at Q25 and MiXCR, keeping in-frame beta chains. Records with the same CDR3 protein are collapsed into one entry carrying the most frequent genes and DNA. None of the V and J calls come from the authors' own analysis; TCRdb made them. The sample profile shows approximately 1,000,000 distinct CDR3 sequences; 35% to 40% of them were found once. The ten largest clones take up over 10% of the sample.

Sequencing used blood. The chain uses TRBV27 and TRBJ2-1, with no confident D gene call. This sequence was found in a man aged 18 to 30 in good health. CDR3 reads: CASSSTDNEQFF. The nucleotides read TGTGCCAGCAGCTCGACGGACAATGAGCAGTTCTTC.